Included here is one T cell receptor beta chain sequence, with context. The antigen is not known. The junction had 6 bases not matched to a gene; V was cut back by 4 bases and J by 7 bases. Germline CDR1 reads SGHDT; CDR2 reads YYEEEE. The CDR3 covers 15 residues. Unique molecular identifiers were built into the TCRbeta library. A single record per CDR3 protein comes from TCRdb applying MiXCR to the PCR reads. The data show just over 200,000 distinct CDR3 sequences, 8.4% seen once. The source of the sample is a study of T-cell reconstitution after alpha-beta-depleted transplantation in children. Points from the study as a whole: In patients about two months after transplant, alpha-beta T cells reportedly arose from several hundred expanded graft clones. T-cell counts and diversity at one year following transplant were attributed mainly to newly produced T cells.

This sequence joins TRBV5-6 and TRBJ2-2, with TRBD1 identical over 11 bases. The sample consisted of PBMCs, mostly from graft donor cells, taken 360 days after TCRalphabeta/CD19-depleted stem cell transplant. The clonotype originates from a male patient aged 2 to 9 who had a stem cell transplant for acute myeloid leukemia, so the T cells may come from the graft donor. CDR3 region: CASSLDRGRGGELFF. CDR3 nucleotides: TGTGCCAGCAGCCTGGACAGGGGGCGTGGCGGGGAGCTGTTTTTT.